The clone carrying this T cell receptor beta chain showed up just a few times. CDR3 length equals 14 residues. Germline V gives CDR1 MNHNY, CDR2 SVGAGI (reference sequence). V shed 2 bases, J shed 0 bases, and the junction held 1 base outside the gene matches. Measured with immunoSEQ multiplex PCR; TCRdb has only the in-frame clones, and not every one. Seen here are over 400,000 clones, around 85% observed once, and the top ten hold about 13%. This entry is derived from a study of shared clonotypes between healthy human individuals. The specimen sequenced was PBMCs. The chain is built from TRBV6-6 and TRBJ2-7; 7 nucleotides agree with TRBD1. The origin of this receptor is a woman in her thirties or forties in good health. Some clones in this sample may be carry-over from other donors' samples. CDR3 region: CASSYGQDSYEQYF. The CDR3 DNA follows: TGTGCCAGCAGTTACGGACAGGACTCCTACGAGCAGTACTTC.